Each of the 8 T cell receptor beta chains below was sequenced from the same sample in a study of T cell repertoires in aging, cancer and after chemotherapy. Amplification of TCR beta used genomic DNA extracted from peripheral blood. A mixed TRB-A/B primer pool amplified rearranged TRB by multiplex touch-down PCR. TCRdb re-called the multiplex PCR reads with MiXCR, one entry per CDR3 protein. The table lists about 1,400 distinct CDR3 sequences, less than 25% of them singletons. Sequenced: blood. These receptors came from a human donor with a solid tumor.

This clonotype is labeled as large. The chain employs TRBV5-6 and TRBJ1-2; possible D gene TRBD1, 5 bases. This CDR3 region has 14 residues. V lost 0 bases and J 7 bases, leaving 13 bases between the germline ends. From germline, CDR1 is SGHDT and CDR2 YYEEEE. The chain's CDR3 is CASSLGQGIGGYTF. The CDR3 bases are TGTGCCAGCAGCTTGGGGCAGGGTATAGGTGGCTACACCTTC.

This clonotype is categorized as large (0.1 to 1%). CDR3 bases: TGTGCCAGCATCGCAGGGGGCGGGTATGGCTACACCTTC. Its protein is CASIAGGGYGYTF. The chain carries TRBV6-2 or TRBV6-3 and TRBJ1-2; 8 bases agree with TRBD1. This CDR3 is 13 amino acids long. Germline lookup yields CDR1 MNHEY and CDR2 SVGEGT. The V and J ends lost 7 bases and 5 bases, in that order; junction bases with no gene match: 6.

This clonotype is medium-sized by share. This sequence joins TRBV19 and TRBJ1-1; D remains unclear. V was shortened by 3 bases and J by 6 bases, with 11 bases between the two germline ends. The CDR3 covers 13 residues. CDR1 is LNHDA, CDR2 SQIVND, per germline (reference sequence). CDR3 DNA: TGTGCCAGTAGTATCACCGTTCTGGCTGAAGCTTTCTTT. Its translation: CASSITVLAEAFF.

By proportion, this clonotype is medium-sized (0.01 to 0.1%). The V call is TRBV11-2, the J call TRBJ1-5, with D unresolved. Germline loops: CDR1 SGHAT, CDR2 FQNNGV. Trimming shortened V by 1 base and J by 1 base, and 5 bases separated the two germline ends. The CDR3 runs to 14 residues. CDR3: CASSLALSNQPQHF. DNA of the CDR3: TGTGCCAGCAGCTTAGCGCTGAGCAATCAGCCCCAGCATTTT.

V is TRBV25-1 and J is TRBJ1-2; 7 positions match TRBD1. This CDR3 spans 16 amino acids. The V segment lost 3 bases and the J segment 3 bases; nucleotides outside the gene matches: 10. From germline, CDR1 is MGHDK and CDR2 SYGVNS. The CDR3 coding sequence is TGTGCCAGCAGTGAGGAGGGAGTCAGGGGGGACTATGGCTACACCTTC. Protein: CASSEEGVRGDYGYTF.

Sample share makes this clonotype medium-sized (0.01 to 0.1%). The chain carries TRBV6-4 and TRBJ2-1, with 7 positions matching TRBD2. The trim removed 10 bases at V and 8 bases at J, leaving 17 bases unmatched. This CDR3 contains 15 residues. Germline V CDR1 and CDR2: MRHNA, SNTAGT. CDR3 sequence (DNA): TGTGCCATTCTGATGGGGGGAGGGTGTATGTATGAGCAGTTCTTC. Protein product: CAILMGGGCMYEQFF.

The chain combines TRBV4-3 with TRBJ2-3, with D unclear. Trimming removed 1 base from V and 2 bases from J, with 10 bases in between. Germline CDR1 and CDR2: LGHNA and YSLEER. The CDR3 is made up of 15 amino acids. DNA of the CDR3: TGCGCCAGCAGCCAAGGACTCCCCTACACAGATACGCAGTATTTT. Translation: CASSQGLPYTDTQYF.

This clonotype is classed as medium-sized. The chain's CDR3 is CASSEAGGAKKETQYF. The CDR3 nucleotides read TGTGCCAGCAGTGAAGCGGGGGGGGCGAAGAAAGAGACCCAGTACTTC. The V gene is TRBV27, the J gene TRBJ2-5; 10 positions match TRBD2. Germline-derived CDR1 and CDR2 are MNHEY and SMNVEV (reference sequence). V was pared by 5 bases and J by 3 bases, with 9 bases of the junction left unmatched. The CDR3 has 16 amino acids.